This T cell receptor (beta chain) came from a study of CD8+CD57+ T cells in acquired aplastic anemia. Study-wide findings and caveats: Patients versus controls showed no significant CD8+ Simpson's diversity difference.

For CDR3 and TCR beta VDJ profiling, genomic DNA was the template used. A single record per CDR3 protein comes from TCRdb applying MiXCR to the reads. The sample has some 200,000 distinct CDR3 sequences, over 40% seen once; the top ten hold 15% to 20%. Patients who underwent sequencing had shown CD8+CD57+ cell expansion by flow cytometry. The germline V gene has CDR1 ENHRY and CDR2 SYGVKD. Trimming left V 2 bases short and J 3 bases short, with 5 bases between. This CDR3 is 13 amino acids long. In regard to this clonotype: Its antigen is currently unknown.

This chain joins TRBV10-3 and TRBJ1-5; no definite D call. The sample was sorted CD4+, CD8+, or CD8+CD57+ T cells (not recorded which) from PBMCs. This clonotype was obtained from a human donor with aplastic anemia. CDR3 loop: CAISETDNQPQHF. CDR3 nucleotides: TGTGCCATCAGTGAGACAGACAATCAGCCCCAGCATTTT.